This TCR beta chain emerged from a study of response to subunit inactivated influenza vaccine. TCRdb reprocessed the RT-PCR reads with MiXCR, giving one entry per CDR3 protein. The data contain 450,000 to 600,000 distinct CDR3 sequences, about 8% of them singletons. The germline V gene has CDR1 LNHNV and CDR2 YYDKDF (reference sequence). This CDR3 comprises 13 residues. V lost 2 bases, J lost 1 base, and 5 bases lay in between. This clonotype was seen a few times. The receptor was isolated from a man between 50 and 70 years old who received an inactivated influenza vaccine. Sequencing used PBMCs from blood, obtained less than 25 months after vaccination. The V call is TRBV15, the J call TRBJ1-1; D unclear. DNA for the CDR3: TGTGCCACCAGCAGATCTTGGAACACTGAAGCTTTCTTT. As protein: CATSRSWNTEAFF.